This TCR beta chain emerged from a study of control samples from healthy donors and cancer patients. Only in-frame clones appear in the TCRdb table, and some are missing; sequencing was by immunoSEQ multiplex PCR. The table has about 48,000 clones, over 90% seen once. The sequence was collected from a woman between 50 and 59 years old with head and neck cancer. The sequenced sample was PBMCs.

The CDR3 region is CASSEFRHNEQYF. The CDR3 bases are TGTGCCAGCAGTGAATTCAGACATAACGAGCAGTACTTC. The rearrangement links TRBV2 to TRBJ2-7; D not resolved. V shed 2 bases and J shed 5 bases, with 10 bases lying between them. CDR3 length: 13 amino acids. CDR1 and CDR2 from the germline V gene are SNHLY and FYNNEI. Full variable domain (rest looked up from reference TRBV2 and TRBJ2-7): EPEVTQTPSHQVTQMGQEVILRCVPISNHLYFYWYRQILGQKVEFLVSFYNNEISEKSEIFDDQFSVERPDGSNFTLKIRSTKLEDSAMYFCASSEFRHNEQYFGPGTRLTVT.